This T cell receptor (beta chain) is from a study of cytotoxic CD8 clonotypes in ibrutinib-treated CLL. Study-level information: There were, on average, around 250,000 productive templates and tens of thousands of productive rearrangements per sample. Study conclusions and caveats: Before falling back toward baseline at progression, clonality had risen at the time of ibrutinib response.

The V end was cut by 0 bases, the J end by 1 base, with 7 bases between. CDR1 and CDR2 (germline): SGDLS, YYNGEE. The CDR3 runs 14 residues. Generated by immunoSEQ multiplex PCR, the TCRdb table keeps only in-frame clones and is missing some. The data hold 270,000 or so clones, with about 72% observed a single time. This clone was detected a few times. What it binds is not known. This clonotype was sampled from a human donor with chronic lymphocytic leukemia. This chain uses TRBV9 with TRBJ1-2, with D hard to call. This sample comprised PBMCs, obtained at disease progression, from a patient treated with ibrutinib. CDR3 in DNA: TGTGCCAGCAGCGTAGGCCTTGGTAACTATGGCTACACCTTC. Encoded protein: CASSVGLGNYGYTF.